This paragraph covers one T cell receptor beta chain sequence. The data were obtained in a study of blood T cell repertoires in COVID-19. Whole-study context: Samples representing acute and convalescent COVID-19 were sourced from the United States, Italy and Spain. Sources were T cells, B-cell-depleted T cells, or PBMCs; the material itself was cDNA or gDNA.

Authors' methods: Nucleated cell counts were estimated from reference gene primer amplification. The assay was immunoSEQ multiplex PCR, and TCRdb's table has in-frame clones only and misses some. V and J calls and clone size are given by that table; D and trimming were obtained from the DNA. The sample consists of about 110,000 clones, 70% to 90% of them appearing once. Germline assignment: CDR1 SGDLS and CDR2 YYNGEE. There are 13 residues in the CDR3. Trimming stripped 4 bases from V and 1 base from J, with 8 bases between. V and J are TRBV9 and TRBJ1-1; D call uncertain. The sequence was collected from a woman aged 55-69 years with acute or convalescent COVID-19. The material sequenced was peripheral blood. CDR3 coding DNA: TGTGCCAGCAGCCCAGCAGGGAACACTGAAGCTTTCTTT. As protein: CASSPAGNTEAFF. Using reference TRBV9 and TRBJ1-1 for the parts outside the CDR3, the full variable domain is DSGVTQTPKHLITATGQRVTLRCSPRSGDLSVYWYQQSLDQGLQFLIQYYNGEERAKGNILERFSAQQFPDLHSELNLSSLELGDSALYFCASSPAGNTEAFFGQGTRLTVV.